This paragraph reports one TCR beta chain. The antigen remains undetermined. This record comes from a study of cytomegalovirus exposure and HLA in healthy donors. Findings and limits, study-wide: The number of N-insertions in an Asian-associated ancestry cluster was reportedly below the roughly 620-donor mean in a later analysis. Among TCR beta chains of equal frequency, HLA-associated ones were more clonally expanded in a later analysis.

There are 16 residues in the CDR3. V shed 0 bases and J shed 4 bases, with 12 bases lying between them. Germline CDR1 reads SGHVS; CDR2 reads FQNEAQ. In the PCR, 60 Vbeta and 13 Jbeta primers were used. The assay was immunoSEQ multiplex PCR, and TCRdb's table has in-frame clones only and misses some. The sample yields roughly 100,000 clones, roughly four fifths seen once. The gene calls are TRBV7-8 and TRBJ1-4; no clear D gene. The sequenced sample consisted of PBMCs. This receptor was obtained from a male donor in good health and CMV-seropositive. The CDR3 DNA is TGTGCCAGCAGCTTAGCGCTGTCGCCGGGTAATGAAAAACTGTTTTTT. This encodes CASSLALSPGNEKLFF.